This T cell receptor beta chain was captured by sequencing in a study of T cell responses to AZD1222 COVID-19 vaccine. Findings and caveats of the study: Among vaccine-associated CD4 TCRs, coverage spanned spike, with dominance at 160-218 and 743-854.

A word on this clone: What it recognizes is unknown. A junction end diverges from the germline sequence, so it may reflect a read error.

The CDR3 loop spans 13 amino acids. From germline, CDR1 is LGHNT and CDR2 FRNRAP. Measured with immunoSEQ multiplex PCR; TCRdb has only the in-frame clones, and not every one. The sample carries 150,000 to 200,000 clones, about 92% recorded once. Sequences were derived from peripheral blood, sampled 28 days after the second dose of the MenACWY control vaccine. This TCR was sampled from an adult who received the MenACWY meningococcal vaccine as a control. The chain recombines TRBV12-5 with TRBJ2-7, with a possible D match to TRBD1 (7 bases). The CDR3 nucleotides read TGTGCTAGTTCCCTTCAACTTCCCGGCGGGACAGATTTC. The encoded protein is CASSLQLPGGTDF.